These T cell receptor beta chains were read from a single sample in a study of blood T cell repertoires in COVID-19. Sequenced by immunoSEQ multiplex PCR; TCRdb stores in-frame clones only, minus some. The sample lists 150,000 to 200,000 clones, roughly 88% occurring once. Sequencing was done on a sample of PBMCs or T cells enriched from blood (not recorded which). The source is a man aged 45-65 years who had recovered from COVID-19. Both conserved end residues are part of each CDR3. The D gene is left open where the match is weak. The listing skips clone size in some rows; elsewhere it reads once, few, many or a size class.

V: TRBV5-8
D: NA
size: NA
J: TRBJ1-1
DNA: TGTGCCAGCAGCCCGGGACCTCGGGGGGCTGAAGCTTTCTTT
CDR3: CASSPGPRGAEAFF

V: TRBV3-1/TRBV3-2
D: NA
size: NA
J: TRBJ2-3
DNA: TGTGCCAGCAGCTACGCGGGGGCCCGCACAGATACGCAGTATTTT
CDR3: CASSYAGARTDTQYF

V: TRBV7-9
D: NA
size: NA
J: TRBJ2-4
DNA: TGTGCCAGCAGCTTATCAGGGACCAAAAACATTCAGTACTTC
CDR3: CASSLSGTKNIQYF

V: TRBV19
D: TRBD1
size: NA
J: TRBJ1-1
DNA: TGTGCCAGTACACGACAGGGAGGCACTGAAGCTTTCTTT
CDR3: CASTRQGGTEAFF

V: TRBV6-1
D: TRBD1
size: NA
J: TRBJ1-5
DNA: TGTGCCAGCAGTGAATCAGGGGGGCGGAACCAGCCCCAGCATTTT
CDR3: CASSESGGRNQPQHF

V: TRBV3-1/TRBV3-2
D: TRBD1
size: few
J: TRBJ1-4
DNA: TGTGCCAGCAGCCTAGGGACAGGGATGGCAGCGCATGAAAAACTGTTTTTT
CDR3: CASSLGTGMAAHEKLFF

V: TRBV7-9
D: NA
size: NA
J: TRBJ1-4
DNA: TGTGCCAGCAGCTTAGGAGGGTTGGGCGAAAAACTGTTTTTT
CDR3: CASSLGGLGEKLFF

V: TRBV5-1
D: NA
size: NA
J: TRBJ1-3
DNA: TGCGCCAGCAGCCCATCCGACAGAAGCTCTGGAAACACCATATATTTT
CDR3: CASSPSDRSSGNTIYF

V: TRBV29-1
D: NA
size: NA
J: TRBJ1-2
DNA: TGCAGCGTTGACGCGGATGCCCGTCGCTACACCTTC
CDR3: CSVDADARRYTF

V: TRBV28
D: TRBD1
size: NA
J: TRBJ1-1
DNA: TGTGCCAGCAGGGACAGGGGGCGGACTGAAGCTTTCTTT
CDR3: CASRDRGRTEAFF

V: TRBV10-1
D: NA
size: NA
J: TRBJ2-3
DNA: TGCGCCAGCAGTGATCCCTTAGCGGCCACAGATACGCAGTATTTT
CDR3: CASSDPLAATDTQYF

V: TRBV15
D: TRBD1
size: NA
J: TRBJ1-2
DNA: TGTGCCACCAGCAGAGCGCGACAGGGCTATGGCTACACCTTC
CDR3: CATSRARQGYGYTF

V: TRBV4-1
D: TRBD1
size: NA
J: TRBJ1-4
DNA: TGCGCCAGCAGCCGAGGGAGTGGGACAGCAACTAATGAAAAACTGTTTTTT
CDR3: CASSRGSGTATNEKLFF

V: TRBV27
D: NA
size: NA
J: TRBJ1-1
DNA: TGTGCCAGCATCCAGGCGGGACTGAACACTGAAGCTTTCTTT
CDR3: CASIQAGLNTEAFF

V: TRBV7-3
D: NA
size: NA
J: TRBJ1-3
DNA: TGTGCCAGCAGCTTAATGTCAGGGGTCTCTGGAAACACCATATATTTT
CDR3: CASSLMSGVSGNTIYF

V: TRBV19
D: NA
size: NA
J: TRBJ1-2
DNA: TGTGCCAGTAGTCCCTCATCAGCTAACTATGGCTACACCTTC
CDR3: CASSPSSANYGYTF

V: TRBV3-1/TRBV3-2
D: NA
size: NA
J: TRBJ1-6
DNA: TGTGCCAGCAGCCAGGAGACAGGACTGCTTAATTCACCCCTCCACTTT
CDR3: CASSQETGLLNSPLHF

V: TRBV2
D: TRBD1
size: NA
J: TRBJ1-6
DNA: TGTGCCAGCAGTGAACAGGGGGCAGAGAAAAATTCACCCCTCCACTTT
CDR3: CASSEQGAEKNSPLHF

V: TRBV5-1
D: TRBD1
size: NA
J: TRBJ1-4
DNA: TGCGCCAGCAGCTTCGGGGCAGGGGGGCAGGGTGAAAAACTGTTTTTT
CDR3: CASSFGAGGQGEKLFF

V: TRBV7-9
D: NA
size: few
J: TRBJ2-5
DNA: TGTGCCAGCAGCTTAACAGCTCAAGAGACCCAGTACTTC
CDR3: CASSLTAQETQYF

V: TRBV25-1
D: NA
size: NA
J: TRBJ1-2
DNA: TGTGCCAGCCAGGGGTCAGGGAACTATGGCTACACCTTC
CDR3: CASQGSGNYGYTF

V: TRBV28
D: TRBD1
size: NA
J: TRBJ1-6
DNA: TGTGCCAGCAGTTTCTACAGGGGAAATTCACCCCTCCACTTT
CDR3: CASSFYRGNSPLHF

V: TRBV30
D: TRBD2
size: few
J: TRBJ2-1
DNA: TGTGCCTGGAGCCCCAAGCGGGGGGTGTACAATGAGCAGTTCTTC
CDR3: CAWSPKRGVYNEQFF

V: TRBV11-3
D: TRBD2
size: NA
J: TRBJ2-1
DNA: TGTGCCAGCAGCACCGGGACTAGCGGGAACAATGAGCAGTTCTTC
CDR3: CASSTGTSGNNEQFF

V: TRBV30
D: TRBD2
size: NA
J: TRBJ2-1
DNA: TGTGCCTGCATCCGGGGACTAGCGGGGGGGCGTGAGCAGTTCTTC
CDR3: CACIRGLAGGREQFF

V: TRBV28
D: NA
size: NA
J: TRBJ1-2
DNA: TGTGCCAGCAGTCCCCAGTTAGCGCGTGGCTATGGCTACACCTTC
CDR3: CASSPQLARGYGYTF

V: TRBV5-1
D: NA
size: NA
J: TRBJ2-2
DNA: TGCGCCAGCAGCTTGGTACAGAACACCGGGGAGCTGTTTTTT
CDR3: CASSLVQNTGELFF

V: TRBV30
D: NA
size: NA
J: TRBJ1-1
DNA: TGTGCCTGGAGTGTATCAGAGAACACTGAAGCTTTCTTT
CDR3: CAWSVSENTEAFF

V: TRBV5-1
D: NA
size: NA
J: TRBJ2-3
DNA: TGCGCCAGCAGTGAGGACTATAGCACAGATACGCAGTATTTT
CDR3: CASSEDYSTDTQYF

V: TRBV6-1
D: TRBD2
size: many
J: TRBJ2-3
DNA: TGTGCCAGCAGTGAACTAGCGGGGGGGCCAGATACGCAGTATTTT
CDR3: CASSELAGGPDTQYF

V: TRBV3-1/TRBV3-2
D: TRBD2
size: NA
J: TRBJ2-2
DNA: TGTGCCAGCAGCCAAGGAGTTATGGGACTAGCGGGGGTTGGAGACACCGGGGAGCTGTTTTTT
CDR3: CASSQGVMGLAGVGDTGELFF

V: TRBV5-1
D: TRBD1
size: NA
J: TRBJ2-3
DNA: TGCGCCAGCAGCCCGGGACAGGTCATAGATACGCAGTATTTT
CDR3: CASSPGQVIDTQYF

V: TRBV4-1
D: NA
size: NA
J: TRBJ1-4
DNA: TGCGCCAGCAGCCTTTTCATTGCAACTAATGAAAAACTGTTTTTT
CDR3: CASSLFIATNEKLFF

V: TRBV29-1
D: NA
size: NA
J: TRBJ2-2
DNA: TGCAGCGTTGAACGGGACACCGGGGAGCTGTTTTTT
CDR3: CSVERDTGELFF

V: TRBV2
D: TRBD1
size: NA
J: TRBJ2-2
DNA: TGTGCCAGCAGTGTGGGACAGGATACCGGGGAGCTGTTTTTT
CDR3: CASSVGQDTGELFF

V: TRBV18
D: NA
size: NA
J: TRBJ1-6
DNA: TGTGCCAGCTCACCAGACAGAAATTCACCCCTCCACTTT
CDR3: CASSPDRNSPLHF

V: TRBV5-1
D: TRBD2
size: NA
J: TRBJ2-7
DNA: TGCGCCAGCAGCTCGGGACTAGCGGGGGCCAATTACGAGCAGTACTTC
CDR3: CASSSGLAGANYEQYF

V: TRBV3-1/TRBV3-2
D: NA
size: NA
J: TRBJ2-3
DNA: TGTGCCAGCAGCGTACAGGGATCAGATACGCAGTATTTT
CDR3: CASSVQGSDTQYF

V: TRBV19
D: TRBD2
size: NA
J: TRBJ2-7
DNA: TGTGCCAGTAGTATCGGGACTAGCGGGAGCTACGAGCAGTACTTC
CDR3: CASSIGTSGSYEQYF

V: TRBV5-1
D: TRBD1
size: NA
J: TRBJ2-7
DNA: TGCGCCAGCAGCCCTCCGACAGGGTACGAGCAGTACTTC
CDR3: CASSPPTGYEQYF

V: TRBV20-1
D: NA
size: NA
J: TRBJ2-2
DNA: TGCAGTGCTAGTTTCAGGGTGAACACCGGGGAGCTGTTTTTT
CDR3: CSASFRVNTGELFF

V: TRBV6-6
D: NA
size: NA
J: TRBJ1-2
DNA: TGTGCCAGCAGTCCCGGACAGAGCGGCTACACCTTC
CDR3: CASSPGQSGYTF

V: TRBV5-1
D: NA
size: NA
J: TRBJ2-7
DNA: TGCGCCAGCAGCTTATCAGGGGCCCTCTACGAGCAGTACTTC
CDR3: CASSLSGALYEQYF

V: TRBV5-1
D: TRBD2
size: NA
J: TRBJ2-1
DNA: TGCGCCAGCAGCTTGGTAGCTAGCGGGGGGAGTTACAATGAGCAGTTCTTC
CDR3: CASSLVASGGSYNEQFF

V: TRBV6-1
D: TRBD1
size: NA
J: TRBJ1-2
DNA: TGTGCCAGCAGTGACCGACAGGGGGTTTCTGGCTACACCTTC
CDR3: CASSDRQGVSGYTF

V: TRBV30
D: NA
size: NA
J: TRBJ1-6
DNA: TGTGCCTGGGGCCTCGGGGGTAATTCACCCCTCCACTTT
CDR3: CAWGLGGNSPLHF

V: TRBV28
D: NA
size: NA
J: TRBJ2-2
DNA: TGTGCCAGCAGTTTACCGGGCACCGGGGAGCTGTTTTTT
CDR3: CASSLPGTGELFF

V: TRBV6-5
D: NA
size: few
J: TRBJ2-5
DNA: TGTGCCAGCAGTTACTATGGGGGCGCGGAGACCCAGTACTTC
CDR3: CASSYYGGAETQYF

V: TRBV5-1
D: TRBD1
size: NA
J: TRBJ2-2
DNA: TGCGCCAGCGGCAGACAGGGGGCAGGGCGCACCGGGGAGCTGTTTTTT
CDR3: CASGRQGAGRTGELFF

V: TRBV6-4
D: TRBD1
size: many
J: TRBJ1-1
DNA: TGTGCCAGCAGTGACCCTAGGGGGCCAGCTTTCTTT
CDR3: CASSDPRGPAFF

V: TRBV23-1
D: TRBD1
size: NA
J: TRBJ1-6
DNA: TGCGCCAGCAGAACCCTCCGACAGGGGAGGTGGGGTAATTCACCCCTCCACTTT
CDR3: CASRTLRQGRWGNSPLHF